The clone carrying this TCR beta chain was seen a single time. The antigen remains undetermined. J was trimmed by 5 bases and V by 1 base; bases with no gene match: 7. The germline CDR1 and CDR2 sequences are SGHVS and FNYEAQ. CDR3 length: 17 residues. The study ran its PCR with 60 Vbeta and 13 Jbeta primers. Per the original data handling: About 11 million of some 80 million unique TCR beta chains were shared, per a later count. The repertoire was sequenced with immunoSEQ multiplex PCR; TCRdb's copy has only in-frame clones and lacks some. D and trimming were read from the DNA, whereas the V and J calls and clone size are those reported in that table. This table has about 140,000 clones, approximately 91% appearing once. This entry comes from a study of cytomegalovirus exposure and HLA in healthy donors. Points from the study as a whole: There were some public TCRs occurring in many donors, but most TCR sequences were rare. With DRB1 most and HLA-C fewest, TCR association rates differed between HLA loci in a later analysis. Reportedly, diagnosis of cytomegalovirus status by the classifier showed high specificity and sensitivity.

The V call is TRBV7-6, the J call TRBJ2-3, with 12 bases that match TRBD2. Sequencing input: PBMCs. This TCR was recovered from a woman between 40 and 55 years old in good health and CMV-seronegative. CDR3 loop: CASSLGRLAGEVDTQYF. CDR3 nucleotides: TGTGCCAGCAGCTTAGGGCGACTAGCGGGAGAAGTAGATACGCAGTATTTT.